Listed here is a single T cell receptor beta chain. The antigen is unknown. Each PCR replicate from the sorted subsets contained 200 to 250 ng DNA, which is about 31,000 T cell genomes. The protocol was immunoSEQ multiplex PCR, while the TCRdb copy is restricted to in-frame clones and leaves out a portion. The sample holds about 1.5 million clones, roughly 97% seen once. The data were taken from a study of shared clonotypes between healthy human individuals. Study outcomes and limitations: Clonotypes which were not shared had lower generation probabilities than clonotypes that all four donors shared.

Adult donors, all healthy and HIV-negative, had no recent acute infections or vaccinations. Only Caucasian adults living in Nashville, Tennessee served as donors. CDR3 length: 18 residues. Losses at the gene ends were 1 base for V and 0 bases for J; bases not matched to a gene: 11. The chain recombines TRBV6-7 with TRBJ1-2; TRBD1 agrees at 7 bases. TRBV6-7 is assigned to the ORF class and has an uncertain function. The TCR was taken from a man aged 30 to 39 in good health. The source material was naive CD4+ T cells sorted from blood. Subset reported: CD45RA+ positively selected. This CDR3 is CASSYLGLTGLANYGYTF. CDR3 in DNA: TGTGCCAGCAGTTACTTAGGGTTGACAGGGCTTGCTAACTATGGCTACACCTTC.